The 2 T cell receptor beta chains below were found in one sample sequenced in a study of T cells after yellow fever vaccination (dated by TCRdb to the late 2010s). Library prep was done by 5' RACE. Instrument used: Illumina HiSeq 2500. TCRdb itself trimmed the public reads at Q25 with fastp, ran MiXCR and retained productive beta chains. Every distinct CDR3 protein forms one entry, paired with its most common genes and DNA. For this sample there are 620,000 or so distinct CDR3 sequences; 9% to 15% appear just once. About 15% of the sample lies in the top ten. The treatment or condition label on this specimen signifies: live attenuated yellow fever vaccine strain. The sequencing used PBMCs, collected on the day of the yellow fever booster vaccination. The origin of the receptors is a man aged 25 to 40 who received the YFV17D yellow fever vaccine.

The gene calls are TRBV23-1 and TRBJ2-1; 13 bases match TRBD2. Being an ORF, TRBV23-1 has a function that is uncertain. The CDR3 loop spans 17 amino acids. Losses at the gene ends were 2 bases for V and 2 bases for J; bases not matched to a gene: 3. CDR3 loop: CASSQGTSGTTYNEQFF. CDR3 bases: TGCGCCAGCAGTCAAGGGACTAGCGGGACCACCTACAATGAGCAGTTCTTC.

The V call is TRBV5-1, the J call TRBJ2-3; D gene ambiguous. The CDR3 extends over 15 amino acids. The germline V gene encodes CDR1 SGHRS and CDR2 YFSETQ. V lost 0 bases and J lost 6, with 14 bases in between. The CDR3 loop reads CASSLELGRLDTQYF. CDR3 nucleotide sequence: TGCGCCAGCAGCTTGGAGCTAGGGCGGTTGGATACGCAGTATTTT.